The 24 T cell receptor beta chains below were found in one sample sequenced in a study of CD4+ T cells in melanoma. Produced via immunoSEQ multiplex PCR; TCRdb's table is partial and in-frame only. The sample contains around 6,600 clones, around 71% of which appear only once. Sequences were obtained from cells from a culture (not recorded whether cultured in vitro). The receptors derive from a human donor with melanoma.

This sequence joins TRBV23-1 and TRBJ2-3; no clear D gene. TRBV23-1 carries the ORF label, with uncertain function. The CDR3 totals 14 residues. V was shortened by 7 bases and J by 4 bases, with 15 bases between the two germline ends. For the CDR3, the DNA is TGCGCCAGCATCGGGCTCCCGAGCTCAGATACGCAGTATTTT. Protein product: CASIGLPSSDTQYF.

In this sample, this clone is large. The chain carries TRBV4-1 and TRBJ1-4; no definite D call. With 2 bases removed from V and 2 bases from J, the gap between germline ends came to 0 bases. The CDR3 is 12 amino acids. The germline CDR1 and CDR2 sequences are MGHRA and YSYEKL. This chain's CDR3 is CASSQTNEKLFF. DNA for the CDR3: TGCGCCAGCAGCCAAACTAATGAAAAACTGTTTTTT.

In its sample, this clone ranks as medium-sized. The V gene is TRBV6-1, the J gene TRBJ2-7, with D possibly being TRBD1 or TRBD2 (5 bases each). Trimming removed 2 bases at V and 6 bases at J, with 17 bases between. The CDR3 covers 15 residues. Germline V gives CDR1 MNHNS, CDR2 SASEGT. CDR3 residues: CASSESFGTASEQYF. The CDR3 DNA sequence: TGTGCCAGCAGTGAATCGTTCGGGACGGCCTCCGAGCAGTACTTC.

The table lists this clone with a few counts. The V and J genes are TRBV4-1 and TRBJ1-2; 12 nucleotides align to TRBD1. The CDR3 is made up of 17 amino acids. CDR1 MGHRA and CDR2 YSYEKL come from the germline V gene. J gave up 8 bases and V 0 bases, and 10 bases lay outside the gene matches. This CDR3 is CASSQDVGTGGARGYTF. Written as DNA, the CDR3 is TGCGCCAGCAGCCAAGATGTTGGGACAGGGGGCGCGAGGGGCTACACCTTC.

The J gene is TRBJ2-7, the V gene TRBV9; tentative D call: TRBD1 (7 bases). V lost 0 bases, J lost 6 bases, and 13 bases lay in between. The germline gives CDR1 SGDLS, CDR2 YYNGEE. The CDR3 contains 14 residues. The CDR3: CASSVAYRGGEQYF. Here the CDR3 DNA reads TGTGCCAGCAGCGTAGCGTACAGGGGAGGCGAGCAGTACTTC.

The gene calls are TRBV13 and TRBJ1-2; tentatively, D is TRBD1 (6 bases). Germline CDR1 reads PRHDT; CDR2 reads FYEKMQ (reference sequence). The CDR3 loop spans 18 amino acids. Trimming took 2 bases from V and 4 from J, leaving 23 bases between them. The CDR3, as DNA: TGTGCCAGCAGCTTAAAGTATCGGGGGGGCGTTACATCCTATGGCTACACCTTC. Translating it yields CASSLKYRGGVTSYGYTF.

The sample holds a few counts of this clone. This rearrangement joins TRBV4-2 to TRBJ1-1; a weak D match, TRBD1 (6 bases). The CDR3 totals 16 residues. Germline assignment: CDR1 LGHNA and CDR2 YNFKEQ. V was shortened by 1 base and J by 4 bases, with 16 bases between the two germline ends. The CDR3 coding sequence is TGTGCCAGCAGCCAAGGGCGGGGAACAGGGCTCACTGAAGCTTTCTTT. The encoded protein is CASSQGRGTGLTEAFF.

In its sample, this clone was seen once. This chain connects TRBV5-5 to TRBJ2-7; 9 nucleotides match TRBD1. With 4 bases clipped from V and 2 bases from J, the junction kept 13 bases outside the gene matches. This CDR3 comprises 17 residues. Germline loops: CDR1 SGHKS, CDR2 YYEKEE (reference sequence). CDR3 region: CASSVLTTGTGTYEQYF. CDR3 sequence (DNA): TGTGCCAGCAGCGTGCTAACAACCGGGACAGGGACCTACGAGCAGTACTTC.

This clone is medium-sized in the sample. The chain combines TRBV6-5 with TRBJ1-1; D gene uncertain. Germline lookup yields CDR1 MNHEY and CDR2 SVGAGI. The CDR3 loop spans 15 amino acids. V dropped 2 bases and J dropped 5 bases, with 15 bases sitting between them. CDR3 protein: CASSYRPAGVTEAFF. Written as DNA, the CDR3 is TGTGCCAGCAGTTACCGTCCGGCTGGGGTGACTGAAGCTTTCTTT.

This chain joins TRBV7-9 and TRBJ1-5; D remains ambiguous. Germline loops: CDR1 SEHNR, CDR2 FQNEAQ (reference sequence). Trimming left V 1 base short and J 2 bases short, with 0 bases between. The CDR3 is 12 amino acids. The CDR3 loop is CASSLGNQPQHF. The CDR3 nucleotides are TGTGCCAGCAGCTTAGGCAATCAGCCCCAGCATTTT.

CDR3 bases: TGTGCCGGGCGGGCCGCGGAAAAAGGACAGGGGGGGGGCAATCAGCCCCAGCATTTT. Its translation: CAGRAAEKGQGGGNQPQHF. This chain links TRBV27 with TRBJ1-5, with 10 bases fitting TRBD1. The CDR3 has 19 residues. Germline V gene sequence: CDR1 MNHEY, CDR2 SMNVEV (reference sequence). Trimming at V came to 11 bases and at J to 2 bases, leaving 21 bases not matched to a gene.

This clone is deemed medium-sized (0.01 to 0.1%). J is TRBJ2-1 and V is TRBV27; 9 positions agree with TRBD1. The V gene end was trimmed by 7 bases and the J gene end by 7 bases; junction bases not matched to a gene: 5. In germline, CDR1 is MNHEY, CDR2 SMNVEV (reference sequence). The CDR3 consists of 13 residues. The CDR3 bases are TGTGCCAGCATGGGACAGGGTGGAAATGAGCAGTTCTTC. Its protein is CASMGQGGNEQFF.

The rearrangement joins TRBV19 to TRBJ2-7; 9 bases match TRBD2. Germline V lookup: CDR1 LNHDA, CDR2 SQIVND (reference sequence). The ends lost 4 bases at V and 0 bases at J; junction bases unmatched: 1. The CDR3 extends over 14 amino acids. This CDR3 reads CASSTSGASYEQYF. The CDR3 DNA sequence: TGTGCCAGTAGTACTAGCGGGGCCTCCTACGAGCAGTACTTC.

The chain is built from TRBV28 and TRBJ2-5, with D possibly matching TRBD2 (6 bases). The CDR3 totals 16 residues. CDR1 MDHEN and CDR2 SYDVKM come from the germline V gene. Between the trimmed V and J ends, which lost 4 bases and 0 bases, there was a span of 15 bases. In DNA form, the CDR3 reads TGTGCCAGCAGTTCCACTTTCGGGGGTCACCAAGAGACCCAGTACTTC. Its translation: CASSSTFGGHQETQYF.

This clone turned up a few times. The chain uses TRBV2 and TRBJ1-6; D ambiguous. From germline, CDR1 is SNHLY and CDR2 FYNNEI. This CDR3 has 14 residues. Trimming removed 3 bases at V and 8 bases at J, with 11 bases between. CDR3 nucleotides: TGTGCCAGCAGTGACGGCGAAGCCGATTCACCCCTCCACTTT. Translation: CASSDGEADSPLHF.

This chain joins TRBV7-3 and TRBJ2-1, with 12 bases fitting TRBD2. CDR1 is SGHTA and CDR2 is FQGTGA in the germline V gene. The CDR3 sequence is 15 residues long. The junction had 5 bases not matched to a gene; V was cut back by 4 bases and J by 7 bases. The CDR3 sequence: CASSSLAGGSNEQFF. CDR3 sequence (DNA): TGTGCCAGCAGCTCGCTAGCGGGGGGGTCAAATGAGCAGTTCTTC.

This clone has more than one count but fewer than ten. This chain connects TRBV4-3 to TRBJ2-3; the match to TRBD2 covers 7 bases. Germline-derived CDR1 and CDR2 are LGHNA and YSLEER. The CDR3 is made up of 16 amino acids. After removal of 0 bases from V and 2 bases from J, the junction contained 5 bases not matched to a gene. Here the CDR3 reads CASSQDSSGVTDTQYF. CDR3 nucleotide sequence: TGCGCCAGCAGCCAAGATAGCAGCGGGGTCACAGATACGCAGTATTTT.

The chain employs TRBV27 and TRBJ2-7, with D tentatively TRBD1 (6 bases). V dropped 7 bases and J dropped 7 bases, with 17 bases sitting between them. CDR1 and CDR2 from the germline V gene are MNHEY and SMNVEV (reference sequence). The CDR3 covers 13 residues. For the CDR3, the DNA is TGTGCCAGCAAACAAAGCCAGGGGTTTGAGCAGTACTTC. Translating it yields CASKQSQGFEQYF.

This rearrangement joins TRBV7-6 to TRBJ1-3, with a weak D call TRBD1 (5 bases). This CDR3 comprises 16 residues. The germline V gene encodes CDR1 SGHVS and CDR2 FNYEAQ. V was trimmed by 2 bases and J by 4 bases, leaving 15 bases between them. The CDR3 nucleotides are TGTGCCAGCAGCTTAAGGGTGTACCAGGGCGGAAACACCATATATTTT. This encodes CASSLRVYQGGNTIYF.

The chain couples TRBV19 to TRBJ2-3; the match to TRBD2 covers 10 bases. Germline lookup yields CDR1 LNHDA and CDR2 SQIVND (reference sequence). The junction had 6 bases not matched to a gene; V was cut back by 3 bases and J by 3 bases. The CDR3 totals 16 residues. The CDR3 here is CASSITSGGATDTQYF. The CDR3 DNA reads as TGTGCCAGTAGTATTACCAGCGGGGGGGCGACAGATACGCAGTATTTT.

As regards this clone: Sequence at one end of the junction differs from germline and may be a read error. This chain joins TRBV6-5 and TRBJ1-1; 8 nucleotides align to TRBD1. Germline CDR1 is MNHEY and CDR2 is SVGAGI. This CDR3 comprises 15 residues. The CDR3 DNA reads TGTGCCAGCAGTGACTCCGGACAGGGAGGGACTGAAGCTTTCTTT. It translates to CASSDSGQGGTEAFF.

The genes are TRBV6-5 and TRBJ1-1; D not resolved. The length of the CDR3 is 14 residues. Trimming stripped 5 bases from V and 0 bases from J, with 10 bases between. The germline V gene has CDR1 MNHEY and CDR2 SVGAGI. The CDR3 region has the DNA TGTGCCAGCAGTCCGACAAGTATGAACACTGAAGCTTTCTTT. This sequence encodes CASSPTSMNTEAFF.

The V gene is TRBV19, the J gene TRBJ1-2; D is perhaps TRBD1 (6 bases). V lost 7 bases and J lost 0, with 12 bases in between. Looked up from germline, CDR1 is LNHDA and CDR2 is SQIVND (reference sequence). The CDR3 consists of 14 residues. CDR3 sequence reads: CASTWGTPNYGYTF. CDR3 in DNA: TGTGCCAGTACTTGGGGGACACCTAACTATGGCTACACCTTC. The whole variable domain, filled in from reference TRBV19 and TRBJ1-2, reads DGGITQSPKYLFRKEGQNVTLSCEQNLNHDAMYWYRQDPGQGLRLIYYSQIVNDFQKGDIAEGYSVSREKKESFPLTVTSAQKNPTAFYLCASTWGTPNYGYTFGSGTRLTVV.

This clone was seen more than once but under ten times. V gene TRBV3-1 (or the pseudogene TRBV3-2) combines with J gene TRBJ1-4; D is perhaps TRBD1 (5 bases). The germline V and J ends were trimmed by 0 bases and 13 bases, with 9 bases remaining between them. CDR1 and CDR2 (germline): LGHDT, YNNKEL (reference sequence). The CDR3 is 12 amino acids. CDR3 amino acids: CASSQEVGPLFF. In DNA form, the CDR3 reads TGTGCCAGCAGCCAAGAAGTGGGGCCACTGTTTTTT.